This section outlines one T cell receptor beta chain sequence together with its context. This record belongs to a study of blood T cell repertoires in COVID-19. In the original analysis: From reference gene primer amplification, estimates of nucleated cell counts were derived. The data were produced by immunoSEQ multiplex PCR, yet TCRdb's version contains in-frame clones alone and is incomplete. Clone size and V and J calls were adopted from that table, with D and trimming inferred from the DNA. The table lists 390,000 or so clones, about 90% of them singletons. Germline V gene lookup returns CDR1 LGHNA and CDR2 YSLEER. The CDR3 sequence is 14 residues long. The V end was cut by 3 bases, the J end by 1 base, with 9 bases between. Seattle's cohort entered during active infection and was followed longitudinally.

Sample: peripheral blood. The receptor was isolated from a woman aged 30 to 39 with COVID-19, enrolled during active disease. The rearrangement uses TRBV4-3 and TRBJ1-1; the D is unclear. CDR3 residues: CASSHRPGNTEAFF. The CDR3 coding sequence is TGCGCCAGCAGCCATCGCCCCGGGAACACTGAAGCTTTCTTT.